Presented here are 19 T cell receptor beta chains from one specimen sequenced in a study of PD-1 blockade in classical Hodgkin lymphoma. The repertoire was sequenced with immunoSEQ multiplex PCR; TCRdb's copy has only in-frame clones and lacks some. The repertoire holds approximately 39,000 clones, with around four fifths as singletons. Time point denoted: cycle 4 day 1 (C4D1), after more than five weeks of nivolumab. Each patient's relapse followed autologous stem cell transplantation, and brentuximab vedotin exposure varied. This specimen was peripheral blood mononuclear cells (PBMCs), taken before the fourth cycle of nivolumab. Every receptor here comes from a human donor with classical Hodgkin lymphoma.

The genes are TRBV19 and TRBJ1-4; the D is unclear. The germline CDR1 and CDR2 sequences are LNHDA and SQIVND (reference sequence). Trimming stripped 5 bases from V and 0 bases from J, with 10 bases between. There are 15 residues in the CDR3. CDR3 DNA sequence: TGTGCCAGTAGTGCCTACGGGGCAACTAATGAAAAACTGTTTTTT. Protein product: CASSAYGATNEKLFF.

The chain joins TRBV6-1 to TRBJ1-6, with D possibly being TRBD1 (5 bases). The CDR3 has 14 amino acids. V dropped 5 bases and J dropped 2 bases, with 7 bases sitting between them. Germline loops: CDR1 MNHNS, CDR2 SASEGT. CDR3 loop: CASSTGPYNSPLHF. In nucleotides, the CDR3 is TGTGCCAGCAGTACAGGACCCTATAATTCACCCCTCCACTTT.

V and J are TRBV7-8 and TRBJ2-3; D gene unclear. Trimming pared 8 bases from V and 4 bases from J, leaving 16 bases between. Germline assignment: CDR1 SGHVS and CDR2 FQNEAQ. The CDR3 totals 14 residues. CDR3 residues: CASRRGRVPDTQYF. The CDR3 DNA reads TGTGCCAGCCGAAGAGGTCGGGTCCCAGATACGCAGTATTTT. Looking up the rest from reference TRBV7-8 and TRBJ2-3 gives the full variable domain: GAGVSQSPRYKVAKRGQDVALRCDPISGHVSLFWYQQALGQGPEFLTYFQNEAQLDKSGLPSDRFFAERPEGSVSTLKIQRTQQEDSAVYLCASRRGRVPDTQYFGPGTRLTVL.

The chain recombines TRBV6-1 with TRBJ2-1; TRBD2 matches 13 bases. This CDR3 region has 15 residues. The V gene end was trimmed by 7 bases and the J gene end by 4 bases; junction bases not matched to a gene: 4. Germline CDR1 MNHNS, CDR2 SASEGT. CDR3 loop: CASTGLAGAYNEQFF. The CDR3 DNA sequence: TGTGCCAGCACTGGACTAGCGGGGGCTTACAATGAGCAGTTCTTC.

This clone was picked up one time. The CDR3 sequence: CASSPPIRGQGTEAFF. The CDR3 DNA sequence: TGTGCCAGCTCACCACCCATCCGGGGGCAGGGCACTGAAGCTTTCTTT. V and J are TRBV18 and TRBJ1-1; weak D call: TRBD1 (6 bases). Trimming took off 0 bases at V and 4 bases at J, with 15 bases between the two ends. The CDR3 is made up of 16 amino acids. CDR1 and CDR2 (germline): KGHSH, LQKENI.

The chain uses TRBV7-2 and TRBJ1-6, with D possibly being TRBD1 (5 bases). Germline CDR1 is SGHTA and CDR2 is FQGNSA. Trimming shortened V by 5 bases and J by 5 bases, and 16 bases separated the two germline ends. There are 16 residues in the CDR3. The CDR3 DNA reads TGTGCCAGCAGCCGAAACCCCCAGGGCAATAATTCACCCCTCCACTTT. It codes for CASSRNPQGNNSPLHF.

The genes are TRBV4-2 and TRBJ2-7; 9 nucleotides align to TRBD2. Unmatched junction bases numbered 6, after V lost 4 bases and J lost 2 bases. CDR1 is LGHNA, CDR2 YNFKEQ, per germline. The CDR3 loop spans 15 amino acids. DNA for the CDR3: TGTGCCAGCAGCCTAGAGCGGGGGGCACCCTACGAGCAGTACTTC. Its translation: CASSLERGAPYEQYF.

The chain carries TRBV15 and TRBJ2-7; perhaps TRBD1 as D (6 bases). The V gene's germline CDR1 is LNHNV and CDR2 YYDKDF (reference sequence). Trimming shortened V by 0 bases and J by 3 bases, and 15 bases separated the two germline ends. There are 16 residues in the CDR3. The DNA of the CDR3 is TGTGCCACCAGCAGAGACCCAGGGGCGCCTAACTACGAGCAGTACTTC. Its translation: CATSRDPGAPNYEQYF.

J is TRBJ2-1 and V is TRBV27; D uncertain. Germline CDR1 reads MNHEY; CDR2 reads SMNVEV (reference sequence). Trimming cost V 5 bases and J 7 bases, with 18 bases left between them. The CDR3 totals 15 residues. The DNA of the CDR3 is TGTGCCAGCAGTCCCGCGGCCCGGTGGGGTAATGAGCAGTTCTTC. This gives the protein CASSPAARWGNEQFF.

The chain couples TRBV7-9 to TRBJ1-1; no firm D call. Trimming left V 4 bases short and J 4 bases short, with 16 bases between. CDR3 length: 15 residues. Germline V gene data show CDR1 as SEHNR and CDR2 as FQNEAQ (reference sequence). The CDR3 coding sequence is TGTGCCAGCAGCTGGGATTCGGGGAGGGTCACTGAAGCTTTCTTT. Amino acids: CASSWDSGRVTEAFF.

The chain recombines TRBV28 with TRBJ2-3; D may match TRBD1 or TRBD2 (5 bases each). The germline V gene has CDR1 MDHEN and CDR2 SYDVKM. V was pared by 5 bases and J by 7 bases, with 22 bases between. The CDR3 has 16 amino acids. CDR3 nucleotides: TGTGCCAGCAGTCTCTACAGGAGTTCGGTGGACTATACGCAGTATTTT. It translates to CASSLYRSSVDYTQYF.

The V call is TRBV19, the J call TRBJ1-5; D is undetermined. The CDR3 runs 13 residues. V lost 1 base and J 6 bases, leaving 7 bases between the germline ends. Germline assignment: CDR1 LNHDA and CDR2 SQIVND (reference sequence). The CDR3 protein is CASSIASSQPQHF. CDR3 DNA: TGTGCCAGTAGTATAGCGTCATCTCAGCCCCAGCATTTT.

The chain carries TRBV6-1 and TRBJ2-3; the D is unclear. Germline CDR1 and CDR2: MNHNS and SASEGT. This CDR3 is built from 12 residues. Trimming shortened V by 6 bases and J by 1 base, and 5 bases separated the two germline ends. CDR3 region: CASSEGTDTQYF. CDR3 nucleotide sequence: TGTGCCAGCAGCGAGGGCACAGATACGCAGTATTTT.

The V gene is TRBV2, the J gene TRBJ1-4; D uncertain. Germline values: CDR1 SNHLY, CDR2 FYNNEI. This CDR3 spans 12 amino acids. Trimming took off 4 bases at V and 6 bases at J, with 6 bases between the two ends. Written as DNA, the CDR3 is TGTGCCAGCAGTGGGGAGGATGAAAAACTGTTTTTT. Translation: CASSGEDEKLFF.

V gene TRBV19 combines with J gene TRBJ1-6; D is perhaps TRBD1 (5 bases). The CDR3 covers 14 residues. Germline CDR1 is LNHDA and CDR2 is SQIVND (reference sequence). Deletions cut 5 bases from V and 3 bases from J, with 8 bases between. The CDR3 here is CASSPRGYNSPLHF. The CDR3, as DNA: TGTGCCAGTAGTCCTAGGGGCTATAATTCACCCCTCCACTTT.

The V gene is TRBV9, the J gene TRBJ2-1; 11 nucleotides align to TRBD2. Losses at the gene ends were 3 bases for V and 5 bases for J; bases not matched to a gene: 4. Germline lookup yields CDR1 SGDLS and CDR2 YYNGEE. The CDR3 sequence is 15 residues long. In DNA form, the CDR3 reads TGTGCCAGCAGCGGGGGACTAGCGGTTGACAATGAGCAGTTCTTC. Residues: CASSGGLAVDNEQFF.

CDR3 region: CSVVASGGYEQYF. Written as DNA, the CDR3 is TGCAGCGTTGTGGCTAGCGGGGGGTACGAGCAGTACTTC. The genes are TRBV29-1 and TRBJ2-7; 11 nucleotides align to TRBD2. This CDR3 is 13 amino acids long. Germline V lookup: CDR1 SQVTM, CDR2 ANQGSEA. The junction had 3 bases not matched to a gene; V was cut back by 4 bases and J by 4 bases.

This chain links TRBV5-6 with TRBJ2-5; D is perhaps TRBD2 (5 bases). CDR3 length: 15 amino acids. Between the trimmed V and J ends, which lost 4 bases and 2 bases, there was a span of 15 bases. Germline lookup yields CDR1 SGHDT and CDR2 YYEEEE. The CDR3 DNA is TGTGCCAGCAGCCTCCGGGTAGCGTATCAAGAGACCCAGTACTTC. Amino acid sequence: CASSLRVAYQETQYF.

This chain joins TRBV11-2 and TRBJ1-4; possibly TRBD1 for D (5 bases). The CDR3 consists of 15 residues. Germline values: CDR1 SGHAT, CDR2 FQNNGV. V lost 5 bases and J 7 bases, leaving 17 bases between the germline ends. CDR3 sequence: CASSRYRFGGEKLFF. The DNA of the CDR3 is TGTGCCAGCAGCCGATACAGGTTCGGGGGTGAAAAACTGTTTTTT.